Listed below are T cell receptor beta chains from one sample, sequenced in a study of blood T cell repertoires in COVID-19. Only in-frame clones appear in the TCRdb table, and some are missing; sequencing was by immunoSEQ multiplex PCR. The sample includes 100,000 to 120,000 clones, about 90% seen only once; the top ten take 2.4%. The sample comprised peripheral blood. These receptors were collected from a human donor in a cohort sampled during active COVID-19. Both conserved end residues are part of each CDR3. The D gene is left open where the match is weak. Only some rows state a clone size, as once, few, many or a class for expanded clones.

TRBV5-1	TRBD1	TRBJ2-3	-	TGCGCCAGCAGCTCATTGACAGGGGGATACACAGATACGCAGTATTTT	CASSSLTGGYTDTQYF
TRBV29-1	TRBD2	TRBJ2-1	-	TGCAGCGTTGAAGCCGGGACTACTTACAATGAGCAGTTCTTC	CSVEAGTTYNEQFF
TRBV7-8	TRBD1	TRBJ2-6	-	TGTGCCAGCAGCAGGATGACAGGGGCAGGTGGGGCCAACGTCCTGACTTTC	CASSRMTGAGGANVLTF
TRBV9	-	TRBJ1-6	-	TGTGCCAGCAGCCGGGACTCAGAGGGGTCACCCCTCCACTTT	CASSRDSEGSPLHF
TRBV19	TRBD2	TRBJ2-7	-	TGTGCCAGTAGTATAAGCGGGACTCCTACCTACGAGCAGTACTTC	CASSISGTPTYEQYF
TRBV7-9	TRBD2	TRBJ2-7	-	TGTGCCAGCAGCTTTCAGGGCGGGAGTGGCGAGCAGTACTTC	CASSFQGGSGEQYF
TRBV29-1	TRBD2	TRBJ2-7	-	TGCAGCGTGCGGACTAGCGGCTCCTACGAGCAGTACTTC	CSVRTSGSYEQYF
TRBV12-2	-	TRBJ2-6	once	TGTGCAAGTCGGCGGCCATTCTTCCGTGGAGGGGCCAACGTCCTGACTTTC	CASRRPFFRGGANVLTF
TRBV5-1	-	TRBJ2-5	-	TGCGCCAGCAGCTTGGCCGACGAGGGTGGGACCCAGTACTTC	CASSLADEGGTQYF
TRBV7-9	-	TRBJ1-4	-	TGTGCCAGCAGCCACTTAGGTTGGGGAGCAACTAATGAAAAACTGTTTTTT	CASSHLGWGATNEKLFF
TRBV7-9	-	TRBJ1-1	few	TGTGCCAGCAGCGCCATTAGGGGGATGAACACTGAAGCTTTCTTT	CASSAIRGMNTEAFF
TRBV2	-	TRBJ1-2	-	TGTGCCAGCAGTGATGGGAGGGGGTTTTACGGCTACACCTTC	CASSDGRGFYGYTF
TRBV2	-	TRBJ2-3	-	TGTGCCAGCAGTGACAGGAACAGAGAAGATACGCAGTATTTT	CASSDRNREDTQYF
TRBV2	-	TRBJ1-2	few	TGTGCCAGCAGTGAGGAGTCTTCAGGGGCCTATGGCTACACCTTC	CASSEESSGAYGYTF
TRBV28	-	TRBJ2-7	-	TGTGCCAGCAGTTTGAGGCAGATCGGTCGCGGCGAGCAGTACTTC	CASSLRQIGRGEQYF
TRBV19	-	TRBJ1-5	-	TGTGCCAGTAGTGCGGAGGACCAGCCCCAGCATTTT	CASSAEDQPQHF
TRBV5-1	TRBD1	TRBJ2-6	-	TGCGCCAGCAGCTTGGCCGGCCAGGGGGCTTCTGGGGCCAACGTCCTGACTTTC	CASSLAGQGASGANVLTF
TRBV5-4	-	TRBJ1-1	-	TGTGCCAGCAGCTTACGAGGCACTGAAGCTTTCTTT	CASSLRGTEAFF
TRBV6-5	TRBD1	TRBJ2-1	-	TGTGCCAGCAGCCGGGACAGGGGAGGGAGTGAGCAGTTCTTC	CASSRDRGGSEQFF
TRBV18	TRBD2	TRBJ2-3	-	TGTGCCAGCTCACCACTGGGGACTAGCGGCCTCACTAGCACAGATACGCAGTATTTT	CASSPLGTSGLTSTDTQYF
TRBV6-5	TRBD1	TRBJ2-1	once	TGTGCCAGCAGCCTAAGTGGGACAGCAGTGAGTGAGCAGTTCTTC	CASSLSGTAVSEQFF
TRBV14	TRBD1	TRBJ2-7	-	TGTGCCAGCAGCCAAGATTTTGCAGGGGGATCCGTCGAGCAGTACTTC	CASSQDFAGGSVEQYF
TRBV5-6	-	TRBJ1-2	-	TGTGCCAGCAGCTTGGCACAGGACTATGGCTACACCTTC	CASSLAQDYGYTF
TRBV7-9	TRBD1	TRBJ1-1	few	TGTGCCAGCAGCTTCGGAAGACAGGGCCACACTGAAGCTTTCTTT	CASSFGRQGHTEAFF
TRBV28	-	TRBJ2-5	once	TGTGCCAGCAGTTTATTGCGCGGGCAGGCAAAGTCCCAAGAGACCCAGTACTTC	CASSLLRGQAKSQETQYF
TRBV7-3	TRBD2	TRBJ2-7	-	TGTGCCAGCAGCTTAACCAGCGGGACCCACGAGCAGTACTTC	CASSLTSGTHEQYF
TRBV6-5	-	TRBJ2-2	-	TGTGCCAGCAGCCCCCGAGGGGGCGGGGAGCTGTTTTTT	CASSPRGGGELFF
TRBV5-1	TRBD1	TRBJ1-1	-	TGCGCCAGCAGTCCGGGACAGGGGGCTGGGGGCACTGAAGCTTTCTTT	CASSPGQGAGGTEAFF
TRBV4-2	-	TRBJ1-1	-	TGTGCCAGCAGCCAAGTCGGCCGCCCGGAGGGAGCTTTCTTT	CASSQVGRPEGAFF
TRBV9	TRBD2	TRBJ2-2	-	TGTGCCAGCAGCCTCATAGCGGGGGGGACCGGGGAGCTGTTTTTT	CASSLIAGGTGELFF
TRBV7-9	TRBD2	TRBJ2-7	few	TGTGCCAGCAGCTTGACTAGCGGCTCCTACGAGCAGTACTTC	CASSLTSGSYEQYF
TRBV28	TRBD1	TRBJ1-1	-	TGTGCCAGCAGTCTATCCCGGACAGGGCCTGAAGCTTTCTTT	CASSLSRTGPEAFF
TRBV11-2	-	TRBJ2-7	-	TGTGCCAGCAGCTCTAGACAGTCCTACGAGCAGTACTTC	CASSSRQSYEQYF
TRBV12-3/TRBV12-4	TRBD2	TRBJ2-1	-	TGTGCCAGCAGTTTAGGGGTAGCGGGGGCGTTCTTC	CASSLGVAGAFF
TRBV5-1	-	TRBJ2-7	-	TGCGCCAGCAGCTTGGAATACGGGTCCTACGAGCAGTACTTC	CASSLEYGSYEQYF
TRBV11-3	TRBD2	TRBJ2-1	-	TGTGCCAGCAGCTTCGCCGGGACTAGCGGGAGCCCGGCGTACAATGAGCAGTTCTTC	CASSFAGTSGSPAYNEQFF
TRBV29-1	-	TRBJ1-1	-	TGCAGCGTTAAACCGGGTTATAACACTGAAGCTTTCTTT	CSVKPGYNTEAFF
TRBV10-3	TRBD2	TRBJ2-1	-	TGTGCCATCAGTGACCCGGGACTAGCGGGAGGCCCGAGCTCCTACAATGAGCAGTTCTTC	CAISDPGLAGGPSSYNEQFF
TRBV7-2	TRBD2	TRBJ2-7	-	TGTGCCAGCAGCTTGGGGACTAGCGGGAGCGAGCAGTACTTC	CASSLGTSGSEQYF
TRBV5-1	TRBD2	TRBJ2-3	-	TGCGCCAGCAGCCCTAGCGGCTCCCTCACAGATACGCAGTATTTT	CASSPSGSLTDTQYF
TRBV4-1	TRBD1	TRBJ2-6	-	TGCGCCAGCAGTCGACCTGGGACAGGTCCCTCTGGGGCCAACGTCCTGACTTTC	CASSRPGTGPSGANVLTF
TRBV2	-	TRBJ1-3	once	TGTGCCAGCAGTGACAAGGGCCAGACAGTCTCTGGAAACACCATATATTTT	CASSDKGQTVSGNTIYF
TRBV15	-	TRBJ2-3	few	TGTGCCACCAGCAGAGATCGTTCTAGCACAGATACGCAGTATTTT	CATSRDRSSTDTQYF
TRBV24-1	-	TRBJ2-3	-	TGTGCCACCAGTCCAGCGACAGGAAGCCCAGATACGCAGTATTTT	CATSPATGSPDTQYF
TRBV19	TRBD1	TRBJ1-5	-	TGTGCCAGTACCCGGACAGGCTATAGCAATCAGCCCCAGCATTTT	CASTRTGYSNQPQHF
TRBV27	TRBD1	TRBJ1-1	-	TGTGCCAGCTCCGATACAGGGGGGACTGAAGCTTTCTTT	CASSDTGGTEAFF
TRBV10-1	TRBD1	TRBJ2-7	-	TGCGCCAGCAGTGAGACAGGGGGCTTCGACGAGCAGTACTTC	CASSETGGFDEQYF
TRBV19	TRBD1	TRBJ2-7	-	TGTGCCAGTAGTACCCCGGGACAGGGGAGCTACGAGCAGTACTTC	CASSTPGQGSYEQYF
TRBV10-3	-	TRBJ2-1	-	TGTGCCATCAGTGAACAGGGATCGGGTGACAATGAGCAGTTCTTC	CAISEQGSGDNEQFF
TRBV6-5	TRBD1	TRBJ1-2	-	TGTGCCAGCAGTTACTCCCCCCCCCAGGGGGTGGGGGGCTACACCTTC	CASSYSPPQGVGGYTF
TRBV3-1/TRBV3-2	TRBD1	TRBJ2-7	-	TGTGCCAGCAGCCGACAGGGGAGCTCCTACGAGCAGTACTTC	CASSRQGSSYEQYF
TRBV7-6	TRBD1	TRBJ1-5	-	TGTGCCAGCAGCGCGGGACAGGGGCACAATCAGCCCCAGCATTTT	CASSAGQGHNQPQHF